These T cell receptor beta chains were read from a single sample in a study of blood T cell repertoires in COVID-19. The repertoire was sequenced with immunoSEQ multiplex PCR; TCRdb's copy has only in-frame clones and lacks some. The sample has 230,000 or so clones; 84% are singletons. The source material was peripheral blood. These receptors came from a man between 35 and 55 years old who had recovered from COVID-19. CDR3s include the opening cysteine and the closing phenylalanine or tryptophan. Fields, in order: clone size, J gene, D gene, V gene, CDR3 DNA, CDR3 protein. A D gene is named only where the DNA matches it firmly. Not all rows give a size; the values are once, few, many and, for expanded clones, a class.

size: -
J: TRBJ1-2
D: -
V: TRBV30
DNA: TGTGCCTGGAGTGTGCCAGGGGAGTTCAATGGCTACACCTTC
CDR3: CAWSVPGEFNGYTF

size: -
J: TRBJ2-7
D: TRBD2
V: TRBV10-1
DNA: TGCGCCAGCAGGGAAACTAGCGGGAGGACCTACGAGCAGTACTTC
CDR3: CASRETSGRTYEQYF

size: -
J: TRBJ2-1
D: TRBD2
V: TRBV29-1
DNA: TGCAGCGCTCCGACTAGCGGGAGGGCCCTAGCCTCCTACAATGAGCAGTTCTTC
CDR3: CSAPTSGRALASYNEQFF

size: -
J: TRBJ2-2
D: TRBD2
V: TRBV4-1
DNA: TGCGCCAGCAGCCAAGTCTTCGGGGGACTAGCAGCCGGGGAGCTGTTTTTT
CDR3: CASSQVFGGLAAGELFF

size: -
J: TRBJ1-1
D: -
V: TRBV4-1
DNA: TGCGCCAGCAGCCACACACTGGGGGGGTGGACTGAAGCTTTCTTT
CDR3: CASSHTLGGWTEAFF

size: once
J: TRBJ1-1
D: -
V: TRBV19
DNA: TGTGCCAGTAGTACGGTCGTCGCTGAAGCTTTCTTT
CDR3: CASSTVVAEAFF

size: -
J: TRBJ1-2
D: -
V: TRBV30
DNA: TGTGCCTGGAGTGTAAATCCCCTCCGTAGGAGAGGCTATGGCTACACCTTC
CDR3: CAWSVNPLRRRGYGYTF

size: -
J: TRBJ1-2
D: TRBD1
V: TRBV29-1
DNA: TGCAGCGTACTACAGGGGGCTGGCTATGGCTACACCTTC
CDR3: CSVLQGAGYGYTF

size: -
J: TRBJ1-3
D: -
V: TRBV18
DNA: TGTGCCAGCTCACCGGCCTCAAGGGGTTGGACTGGAAACACCATATATTTT
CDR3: CASSPASRGWTGNTIYF

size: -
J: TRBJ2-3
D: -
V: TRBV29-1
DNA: TGCAGCGTTGATCCAGGGAGCACAGATACGCAGTATTTT
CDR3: CSVDPGSTDTQYF

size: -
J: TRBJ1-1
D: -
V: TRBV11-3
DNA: TGTGCCAGCAGCTACATTGGAGGGAACACTGAAGCTTTCTTT
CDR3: CASSYIGGNTEAFF

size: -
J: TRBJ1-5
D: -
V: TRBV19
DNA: TGTGCCAGTAGTATTAACCCAGGGGCGCCGAATCAGCCCCAGCATTTT
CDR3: CASSINPGAPNQPQHF

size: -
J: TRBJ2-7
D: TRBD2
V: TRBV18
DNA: TGTGCCAGCTCTGAGCGGGAGGGGATCTACGAGCAGTACTTC
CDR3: CASSEREGIYEQYF

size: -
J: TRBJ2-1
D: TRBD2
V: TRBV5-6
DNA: TGTGCCAGCTGTACGGGACTAGCTTGCAATGAGCAGTTCTTC
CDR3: CASCTGLACNEQFF

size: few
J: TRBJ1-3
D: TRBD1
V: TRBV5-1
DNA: TGCGCCAGCAGCACCCTTGGACAGGGGATTTCTGGAAACACCATATATTTT
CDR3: CASSTLGQGISGNTIYF

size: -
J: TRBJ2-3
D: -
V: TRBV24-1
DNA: TGTGCCACCAGTGACCCTCTATCAACCAAAACAGATACGCAGTATTTT
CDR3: CATSDPLSTKTDTQYF

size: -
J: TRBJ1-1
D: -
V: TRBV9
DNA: TGTGCCAGCGGCAGGGGCAGGATGACTGAAGCTTTCTTT
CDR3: CASGRGRMTEAFF

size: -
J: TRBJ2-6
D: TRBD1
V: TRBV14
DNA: TGTGCCAGCAGCCAACTCAACGCCCGACAGGGTACTGGGGCCAACGTCCTGACTTTC
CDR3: CASSQLNARQGTGANVLTF

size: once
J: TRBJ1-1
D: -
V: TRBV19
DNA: TGTGCCAGTAGGATCGGTTTGACTGAAGCTTTCTTT
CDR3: CASRIGLTEAFF

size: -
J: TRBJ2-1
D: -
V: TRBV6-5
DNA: TGTGCCAGCAGTTACTCCGACAGGGAGCAGTTCTTC
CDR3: CASSYSDREQFF

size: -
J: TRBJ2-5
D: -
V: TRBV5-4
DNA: TGTGCCAGCAGCTTGGCACAGGGAAAAGAGACCCAGTACTTC
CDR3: CASSLAQGKETQYF

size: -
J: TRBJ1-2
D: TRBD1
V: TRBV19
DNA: TGTGCCACCTATGACAGGGGGCGGGAGGTCGATGGCTACACCTTC
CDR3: CATYDRGREVDGYTF

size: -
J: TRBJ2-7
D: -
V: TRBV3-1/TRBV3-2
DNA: TGTGCCAGCAGCCAAAGGGGCAGCTCCTACGAGCAGTACTTC
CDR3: CASSQRGSSYEQYF

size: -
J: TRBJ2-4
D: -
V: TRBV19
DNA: TGTGCCAGTAGCTTTACCCGCGGGGCCTTAGCCAAAAACATTCAGTACTTC
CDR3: CASSFTRGALAKNIQYF

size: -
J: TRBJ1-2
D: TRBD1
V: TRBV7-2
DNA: TGTGCCAGCAGCCTATTAGAACAGGGGATCTATGGCTACACCTTC
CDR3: CASSLLEQGIYGYTF

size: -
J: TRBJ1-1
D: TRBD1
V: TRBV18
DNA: TGTGCCAGCTCACCGGGACAGGCCATGAGTACTGAAGCTTTCTTT
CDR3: CASSPGQAMSTEAFF

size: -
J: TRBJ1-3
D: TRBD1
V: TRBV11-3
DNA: TGTGCCAGCAGCTACGACAGGGTAGAAAACACCATATATTTT
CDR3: CASSYDRVENTIYF

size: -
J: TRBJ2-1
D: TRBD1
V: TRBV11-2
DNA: TGTGCCAGCAGCTTCAAACGACAGGGCCTTCTACAACACAATGAGCAGTTCTTC
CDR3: CASSFKRQGLLQHNEQFF

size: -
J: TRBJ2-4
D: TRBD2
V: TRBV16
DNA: TGTGCCAGCAGCCTTCCACTTACGGGGGGAGCCAAAAACATTCAGTACTTC
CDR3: CASSLPLTGGAKNIQYF

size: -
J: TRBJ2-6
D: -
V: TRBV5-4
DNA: TGTGCCAGCAGCTCCAGCTCTGGGGCCAACGTCCTGACTTTC
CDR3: CASSSSSGANVLTF